This TCR beta chain originates from a study of T cell responses to AZD1222 COVID-19 vaccine. Study conclusions and caveats: Most donors were white British, females outnumbered males, and clonal diversity was possibly underestimated.

CDR1 SGHRS and CDR2 YFSETQ come from the germline V gene. The V and J ends lost 4 bases and 4 bases respectively, with 14 bases between them. This CDR3 region has 15 residues. This table comes from immunoSEQ multiplex PCR, and its TCRdb copy is limited to in-frame clones, with some not included. Among roughly 100,000 clones, approximately 86% were seen once, and the ten largest hold about 3.1%. Details on this clone: The antigen remains unidentified.

The receptor comes from an adult who received the MenACWY meningococcal vaccine as a control. The V call is TRBV5-1, the J call TRBJ1-4; D may be TRBD1 (6 bases). The sample here was peripheral blood, taken 28 days after the second dose of the MenACWY control vaccine. As DNA, the CDR3 is TGCGCCAGCAGCCCCGGGGGCAGACTTAATGAAAAACTGTTTTTT. This gives the protein CASSPGGRLNEKLFF.